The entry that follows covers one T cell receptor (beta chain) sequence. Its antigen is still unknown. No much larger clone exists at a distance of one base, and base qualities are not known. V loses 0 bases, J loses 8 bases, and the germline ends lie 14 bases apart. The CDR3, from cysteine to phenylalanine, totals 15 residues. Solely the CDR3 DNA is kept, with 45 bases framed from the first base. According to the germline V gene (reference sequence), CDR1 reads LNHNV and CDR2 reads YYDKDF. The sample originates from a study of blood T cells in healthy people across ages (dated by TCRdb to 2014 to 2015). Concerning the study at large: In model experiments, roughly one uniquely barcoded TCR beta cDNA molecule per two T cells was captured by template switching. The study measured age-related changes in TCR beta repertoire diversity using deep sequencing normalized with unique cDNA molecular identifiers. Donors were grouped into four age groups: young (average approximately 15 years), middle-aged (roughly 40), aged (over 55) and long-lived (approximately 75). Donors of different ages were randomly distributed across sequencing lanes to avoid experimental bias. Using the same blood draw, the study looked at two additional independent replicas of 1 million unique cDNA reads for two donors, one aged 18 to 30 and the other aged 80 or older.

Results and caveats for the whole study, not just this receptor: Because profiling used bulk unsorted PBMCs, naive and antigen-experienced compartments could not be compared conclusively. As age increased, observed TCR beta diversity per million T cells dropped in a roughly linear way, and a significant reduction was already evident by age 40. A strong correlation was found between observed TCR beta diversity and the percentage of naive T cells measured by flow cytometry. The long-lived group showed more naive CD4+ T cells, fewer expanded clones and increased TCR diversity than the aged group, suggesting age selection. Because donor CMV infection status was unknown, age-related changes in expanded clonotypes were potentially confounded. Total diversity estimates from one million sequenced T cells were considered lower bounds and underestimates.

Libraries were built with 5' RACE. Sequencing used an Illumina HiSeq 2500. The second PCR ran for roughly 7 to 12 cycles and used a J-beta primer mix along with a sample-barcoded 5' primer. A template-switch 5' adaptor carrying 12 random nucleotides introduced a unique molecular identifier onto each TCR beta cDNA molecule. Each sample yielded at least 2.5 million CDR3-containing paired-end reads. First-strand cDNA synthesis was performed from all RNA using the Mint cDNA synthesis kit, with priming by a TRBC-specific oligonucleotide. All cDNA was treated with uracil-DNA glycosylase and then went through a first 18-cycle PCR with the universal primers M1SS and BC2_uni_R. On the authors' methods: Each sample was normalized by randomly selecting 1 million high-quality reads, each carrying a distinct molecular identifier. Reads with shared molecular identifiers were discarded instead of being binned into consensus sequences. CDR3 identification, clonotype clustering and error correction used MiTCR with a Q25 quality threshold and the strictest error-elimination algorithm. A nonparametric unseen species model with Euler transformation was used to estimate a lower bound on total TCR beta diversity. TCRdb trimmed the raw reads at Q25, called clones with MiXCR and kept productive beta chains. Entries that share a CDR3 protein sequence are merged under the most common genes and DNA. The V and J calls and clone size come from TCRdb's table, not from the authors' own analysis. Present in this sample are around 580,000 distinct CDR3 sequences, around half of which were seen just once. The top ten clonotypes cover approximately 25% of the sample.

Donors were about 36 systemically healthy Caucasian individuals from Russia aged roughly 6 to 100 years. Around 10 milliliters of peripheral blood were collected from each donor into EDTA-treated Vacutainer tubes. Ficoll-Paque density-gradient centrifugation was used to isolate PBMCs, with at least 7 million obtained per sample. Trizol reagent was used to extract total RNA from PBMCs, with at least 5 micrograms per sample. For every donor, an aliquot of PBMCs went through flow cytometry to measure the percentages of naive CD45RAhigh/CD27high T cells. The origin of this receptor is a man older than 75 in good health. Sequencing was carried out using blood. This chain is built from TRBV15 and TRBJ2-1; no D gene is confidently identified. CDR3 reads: CATSRETGPLYEQFF. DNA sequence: TGTGCCACCAGCAGAGAGACTGGACCCCTGTATGAGCAGTTCTTC.